This T cell receptor beta chain was sequenced in a study of neurological immune-mediated disorders. The cDNA came from 5'RACE, which used 10-nucleotide random UMIs. TCRdb ran MiXCR on the 5' RACE reads and lists one entry per CDR3 protein. The sample carries around 50,000 distinct CDR3 sequences, around 3.5% recorded once. For the unsorted libraries, 2 million PBMCs stored at -80 C served as input. Broader study findings: When grouped phylogenetically, the repertoires of 18 of the 34 multiple sclerosis patients fell together in one related-CDR3 cluster, which is a possible signature.

Trimming stripped 2 bases from V and 5 bases from J, with 7 bases between. The germline V gene encodes CDR1 MNHEY and CDR2 SMNVEV (reference sequence). The CDR3 extends over 14 amino acids. This clonotype was seen at least ten times. No antigen is known for it. The specimen was PBMCs. The chain joins TRBV27 to TRBJ1-6; D not resolved. The sequence was collected from a woman in her 30s with multiple sclerosis. The CDR3 here is CASSLRVDNSPLHF. In DNA form, the CDR3 reads TGTGCCAGCAGTTTAAGGGTGGATAATTCACCCCTCCACTTT.